This T cell receptor (beta chain) was captured in a study of cytomegalovirus exposure and HLA in healthy donors. The CDR3 covers 12 residues. Germline-derived CDR1 and CDR2 are SGHNT and YYREEE (reference sequence). Deletions cut 4 bases from V and 6 bases from J, with 11 bases between. With 60 Vbeta and 13 Jbeta primers, the PCR was carried out. Measured with immunoSEQ multiplex PCR; TCRdb has only the in-frame clones, and not every one. The repertoire holds some 110,000 clones, 70% to 80% seen once, with about 16% in the top ten. General study findings and limits: In a later analysis, compared with equally common non-associated chains, HLA-associated beta chains were more expanded.

A remark on this clone: Its specificity is not known.

The chain couples TRBV5-4 to TRBJ2-7; D is undetermined. This clonotype was sampled from a man between 50 and 59 years old in good health and CMV-seropositive. The sample comprised PBMCs. CDR3 bases: TGTGCCAGCAGCCTCGAGAGGCTCGAGCAGTACTTC. It codes for CASSLERLEQYF.